This TCR beta chain was observed in a study of Ad26.COV2.S vaccination and SARS-CoV-2 variants. On the study more broadly: The study gave Ad26.COV2.S intramuscularly, once or twice 56 days apart. Study-level points and caveats: Vaccinated individuals (as opposed to placebo recipients) had higher spike-specific TCR breadth.

This sample's treatment: 15 to 20 received Ad26.COV2.S at low or high dose, single or two shots; roughly five received placebo; per-sample allocation not given. Specimen acquisition occurred on day 63 following the initial vaccine or placebo injection. At a Boston site, the person donating was an adult of 18-55 years. This CDR3 contains 19 residues. Trimming at V came to 5 bases and at J to 3 bases, leaving 16 bases not matched to a gene. CDR1 is GTSNPN, CDR2 SVGIG, per germline (reference sequence). Data came from immunoSEQ multiplex PCR; TCRdb stores just in-frame clones and leaves some out. This sample yields hundreds of thousands of clones, of which around 90% are seen a single time; 9.5% to 15% belongs to the top ten. With respect to this clone: Its matching antigen is unknown.

The rearrangement uses TRBV30 and TRBJ2-1, with 13 bases matching TRBD2. The source of this sequence is a person between 18 and 65 years old who received the Ad26.COV2.S COVID-19 vaccine or a placebo. The sample in question was peripheral blood, obtained in a trial of Ad26.COV2.S vaccine versus placebo. CDR3: CAWGGGSRLAGGNYNEQFF. The DNA for the CDR3 is TGTGCCTGGGGGGGAGGGTCAAGACTAGCGGGAGGAAACTACAATGAGCAGTTCTTC.